The 4 T cell receptor beta chains below come from one sample, sequenced in a study of blood T cell repertoires in COVID-19. This table comes from immunoSEQ multiplex PCR, and its TCRdb copy is limited to in-frame clones, with some not included. This sample has about 130,000 clones, with about 93% found just once. Specimen: peripheral blood. These receptors all come from a man over 45 with COVID-19, enrolled during active disease.

The table lists this clone with a count of one. The genes are TRBV11-2 and TRBJ2-7, with 10 bases lining up with TRBD1. The germline CDR1 and CDR2 sequences are SGHAT and FQNNGV. CDR3 length: 14 residues. The J segment lost 4 bases and the V segment lost 5 bases, leaving 5 bases of the junction unmatched. The CDR3 DNA is TGTGCCAGCAGCCGCGAGGACAGGGGGTACGAGCAGTACGTC. Encoded protein: CASSREDRGYEQYV.

V and J are TRBV15 and TRBJ2-3; 8 nucleotides align to TRBD1. The CDR3 totals 17 residues. V lost 0 bases and J lost 4; bases outside the gene matches: 9. Germline CDR1 and CDR2: LNHNV and YYDKDF (reference sequence). DNA for the CDR3: TGTGCCACCAGCAGAGATCACGGGCAGGGGGCTCCAGATACGCAGTATTTT. The encoded protein is CATSRDHGQGAPDTQYF.

The rearrangement uses TRBV7-2 and TRBJ2-1; tentative D call: TRBD2 (6 bases). V shed 2 bases and J shed 4 bases, with 12 bases lying between them. The CDR3 is 15 amino acids. The germline gives CDR1 SGHTA, CDR2 FQGNSA. CDR3 protein: CASSLYGREYNEQFF. In DNA, the CDR3 is TGTGCCAGCAGCTTATACGGGAGAGAATACAATGAGCAGTTCTTC.

The chain couples TRBV14 to TRBJ2-1; the match to TRBD2 covers 8 bases. Trimming took 2 bases from V and 4 from J; bases not matched to a gene: 4. This CDR3 is 15 amino acids long. CDR1 and CDR2 (germline): SGHDN, FVKESK. The CDR3 spells CASSQPGLVYNEQFF. The DNA for the CDR3 is TGTGCCAGCAGCCAACCGGGACTAGTATACAATGAGCAGTTCTTC.